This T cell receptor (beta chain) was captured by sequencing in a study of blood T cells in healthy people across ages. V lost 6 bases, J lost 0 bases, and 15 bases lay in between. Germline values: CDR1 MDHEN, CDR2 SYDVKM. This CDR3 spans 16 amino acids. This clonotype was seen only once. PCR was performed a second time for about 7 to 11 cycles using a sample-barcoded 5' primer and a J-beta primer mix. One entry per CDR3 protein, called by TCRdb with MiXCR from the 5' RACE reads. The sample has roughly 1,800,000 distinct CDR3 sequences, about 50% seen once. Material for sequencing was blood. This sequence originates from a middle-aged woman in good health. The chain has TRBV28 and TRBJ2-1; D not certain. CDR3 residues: CASSPWAASSYNEQFF. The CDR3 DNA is TGTGCCAGCAGCCCCTGGGCCGCGAGCTCCTACAATGAGCAGTTCTTC.